This TCR beta chain stems from a study of type 1 regulatory T cells. For the study at large: T-allo10 is a Tr1-enriched, alloantigen-specific CD4 T cell product made in vitro. Study-level points and caveats: Type 1 regulatory T cells had a more restricted TCR repertoire than non-type 1 regulatory T cells.

This CDR3 is built from 13 residues. V lost 1 base, J lost 5 bases, and 5 bases lay in between. Per germline, CDR1 LGHDT and CDR2 YNNKEL (reference sequence). MiXCR, run by TCRdb on the reads, gives a single entry per CDR3 protein. This table holds 65,000 to 80,000 distinct CDR3 sequences, under 25% found once. On this clonotype: Its target is not known.

Sequenced material: cultured type 1 regulatory T (Tr1) cells, either the whole culture or a sorted fraction (not recorded which). The clonotype was recovered from a human donor in good health. The genes are TRBV3-1 and TRBJ2-2; D unclear. CDR3 sequence: CASSQVTTGELFF. CDR3 coding DNA: TGTGCCAGCAGCCAAGTAACAACCGGGGAGCTGTTTTTT.